One sample yielded the 5 T cell receptor beta chains listed below, sequenced in a study of shared clonotypes between healthy human individuals. Sequencing used immunoSEQ multiplex PCR; TCRdb keeps in-frame clones, though not all of them. This table has 2 million to 3 million clones, 90% to 95% appearing once. Sequences were obtained from naive CD4+ T cells from PBMCs. Subset defined: CD45RA+ positively selected. The source of these receptors is a man aged 18 to 30 in good health. Some clones in this sample may be carry-over from other donors' samples.

V is TRBV10-3 and J is TRBJ1-3; 7 bases match TRBD1. The germline V gene encodes CDR1 ENHRY and CDR2 SYGVKD. The CDR3 spans 19 residues. The J segment lost 0 bases and the V segment lost 6 bases, leaving 17 bases of the junction unmatched. The CDR3 region is CAIRDFFGPGTASGNTIYF. CDR3 DNA sequence: TGTGCCATCAGGGATTTTTTCGGTCCCGGGACAGCCTCTGGAAACACCATATATTTT.

This clone has just a few counts. J is TRBJ1-5 and V is TRBV4-1; 9 bases fit TRBD1. Trimming removed 1 base from V and 6 bases from J; junction bases left unmatched: 7. The CDR3 extends over 16 amino acids. Germline CDR1 MGHRA, CDR2 YSYEKL. CDR3 loop: CASSQGRDRATQPQHF. In DNA form, the CDR3 reads TGCGCCAGCAGCCAAGGCCGGGACAGGGCGACTCAGCCCCAGCATTTT.

On this clone: One end of the junction does not line up with germline, which may come from a read error. V and J are TRBV5-1 and TRBJ2-1, with 16 bases lining up with TRBD2. CDR3 length: 18 amino acids. From germline, CDR1 is SGHRS and CDR2 YFSETQ. In nucleotides, the CDR3 is TGCGCCAGCAGCCCGGGGACTAGCGGGAGGGCCTTCTACGATGAGCAGTTCTTC. It encodes CASSPGTSGRAFYDEQFF.

The chain carries TRBV7-2 and TRBJ2-7; either TRBD1 or TRBD2 may fit D (5 bases each). The CDR3 spans 12 residues. Germline CDR1 SGHTA, CDR2 FQGNSA. The V end was cut by 5 bases, the J end by 6 bases, with 11 bases between. The CDR3 sequence is CASSPLGPEQYF. In DNA, the CDR3 is TGTGCCAGCAGCCCCCTGGGACCCGAGCAGTACTTC.

The sample holds one count of this clone. The chain is built from TRBV7-9 and TRBJ2-3, with D perhaps matching TRBD2 (6 bases). With 1 base removed from V and 2 bases from J, the gap between germline ends came to 19 bases. Germline CDR1 and CDR2: SEHNR and FQNEAQ (reference sequence). The CDR3 sequence is 18 residues long. The CDR3 region has the DNA TGTGCCAGCAGCTTAGGCCTATACGGGAGCCGATACACAGATACGCAGTATTTT. Residues: CASSLGLYGSRYTDTQYF.